One and the same sample provided the 17 T cell receptor beta chains below, sequenced in a study of shared clonotypes between healthy human individuals. TCRdb's table, derived via immunoSEQ multiplex PCR, lists solely in-frame clones and lacks some. The table lists under 2.5 million clones, about 90% of them singletons. Sequenced: naive CD4+ T cells from PBMCs. Subset specified: CD45RA+ positively selected. The receptors were gathered from a young man in good health. Some clones in this sample may be carry-over from other donors' samples.

The CDR3 DNA reads TGCGCCAGCAGCCAAGAGGGTTCGGTCCGGGTGCCCCAGCATTTT. Translating it yields CASSQEGSVRVPQHF. V and J are TRBV4-1 and TRBJ1-5; D is uncertain. The CDR3 is 15 residues long. The germline V gene has CDR1 MGHRA and CDR2 YSYEKL. The V gene lost 0 bases and the J gene lost 9 bases, with 15 bases spanning the gap.

This clone has only a few counts. The rearrangement uses TRBV7-2 and TRBJ1-3, with a tentative D call TRBD1 (5 bases). The CDR3 extends over 14 amino acids. The V end was cut by 0 bases, the J end by 2 bases, with 5 bases between. Germline lookup yields CDR1 SGHTA and CDR2 FQGNSA. This chain's CDR3 is CASSLAGAGNTIYF. CDR3 nucleotide sequence: TGTGCCAGCAGCTTAGCAGGGGCTGGAAACACCATATATTTT.

The rearrangement uses TRBV28 and TRBJ1-2; possible D gene TRBD1, 6 bases. The V end lost 6 bases, the J end lost 3 bases, and 11 bases lay between the germline ends. This CDR3 has 13 residues. The germline CDR1 and CDR2 sequences are MDHEN and SYDVKM. In nucleotides, the CDR3 is TGTGCCAGCAGAAACAGGGTTGACTATGGCTACACCTTC. The encoded protein is CASRNRVDYGYTF.

The chain has TRBV10-3 and TRBJ2-4; TRBD2 might be the D (5 bases). CDR1 and CDR2 (germline): ENHRY, SYGVKD. Trimming took 3 bases from V and 3 from J, leaving 9 bases between them. This CDR3 region has 14 residues. Here the CDR3 DNA reads TGTGCCATCAGTGAAGAGGGTATCAAAAACATTCAGTACTTC. As protein: CAISEEGIKNIQYF.

V is TRBV15 and J is TRBJ2-5; D is undetermined. Germline CDR1 is LNHNV and CDR2 is YYDKDF (reference sequence). The CDR3 totals 12 residues. V dropped 4 bases and J dropped 5 bases, with 8 bases sitting between them. The CDR3 DNA sequence: TGTGCCACCAGCACCTTAGGGGAGACCCAGTACTTC. Its protein product is CATSTLGETQYF.

In this sample, this clone turned up once. The genes are TRBV19 and TRBJ1-2; D ambiguous. Trimming took 5 bases from V and 8 from J, leaving 15 bases between them. The CDR3 sequence is 13 residues long. The germline gives CDR1 LNHDA, CDR2 SQIVND (reference sequence). CDR3 sequence reads: CASSRQSPQGYTF. Written as DNA, the CDR3 is TGTGCCAGTAGTCGACAAAGCCCCCAGGGCTACACCTTC.

The chain recombines TRBV4-1 with TRBJ2-1; unclear D gene. Germline V CDR1 and CDR2: MGHRA, YSYEKL. The ends were cut back, 3 bases at V and 0 bases at J, with 15 bases in the middle. This CDR3 is 17 amino acids long. CDR3 loop: CASSQAMTESSYNEQFF. The CDR3 DNA is TGCGCCAGCAGCCAGGCTATGACGGAAAGCTCCTACAATGAGCAGTTCTTC.

This chain links TRBV25-1 with TRBJ1-3, with D tentatively TRBD1 (5 bases). This CDR3 comprises 17 residues. V gave up 6 bases and J gave up 0 bases, with 18 bases separating them. CDR1 and CDR2 from the germline V gene are MGHDK and SYGVNS. The CDR3 DNA reads as TGTGCCAGCAGACCAGGAGGGGTCGACGGCTCTGGAAACACCATATATTTT. Its translation: CASRPGGVDGSGNTIYF.

The DNA of the CDR3 is TGTGCCAGCAGCCAAGGGAGGCAGGGGACCTACGAGCAGTACTTC. This sequence encodes CASSQGRQGTYEQYF. This chain uses TRBV14 with TRBJ2-7, with a weak D call TRBD1 (6 bases). This CDR3 is 15 amino acids long. Germline loops: CDR1 SGHDN, CDR2 FVKESK. The V end was cut by 1 base, the J end by 2 bases, with 12 bases between.

The chain recombines TRBV5-5 with TRBJ2-1; 7 positions agree with TRBD1. The ends lost 4 bases at V and 6 bases at J; junction bases unmatched: 4. The CDR3 covers 13 residues. The germline gives CDR1 SGHKS, CDR2 YYEKEE (reference sequence). CDR3 sequence (DNA): TGTGCCAGCAGCATACGGACAGGCAATGAGCAGTTCTTC. Translated: CASSIRTGNEQFF. Full variable domain (rest looked up from reference TRBV5-5 and TRBJ2-1): DAGVTQSPTHLIKTRGQQVTLRCSPISGHKSVSWYQQVLGQGPQFIFQYYEKEERGRGNFPDRFSARQFPNYSSELNVNALLLGDSALYLCASSIRTGNEQFFGPGTRLTVL.

The V and J genes are TRBV23-1 and TRBJ2-3; 9 nucleotides align to TRBD2. TRBV23-1 is marked as an open reading frame, function uncertain. With V trimmed by 9 bases and J by 6 bases, 13 bases remained unmatched. The CDR3 length is 15 residues. The CDR3 is CARRDIAGELDTQYF. CDR3 sequence (DNA): TGCGCCAGACGAGACATAGCGGGAGAATTGGATACGCAGTATTTT.

The CDR3 is CASSPAGGRAWDTQYF. The CDR3 region has the DNA TGTGCCAGCTCTCCAGCCGGCGGGAGGGCCTGGGATACGCAGTATTTT. The genes are TRBV18 and TRBJ2-3; 9 bases map to TRBD2. J gave up 6 bases and V 6 bases, and 13 bases lay outside the gene matches. This CDR3 is 16 amino acids long. Germline V gene data show CDR1 as KGHSH and CDR2 as LQKENI.

V gene TRBV28 combines with J gene TRBJ2-7; 8 nucleotides agree with TRBD1. The ends lost 6 bases at V and 3 bases at J; junction bases unmatched: 10. The V gene's germline CDR1 is MDHEN and CDR2 SYDVKM. The CDR3 loop spans 15 amino acids. In DNA form, the CDR3 reads TGTGCCAGCAGCCCCTCTCAGGGGGCCGGCTACGAGCAGTACTTC. Amino acids: CASSPSQGAGYEQYF. Together with reference TRBV28 and TRBJ2-7, the CDR3 gives the full variable domain: DVKVTQSSRYLVKRTGEKVFLECVQDMDHENMFWYRQDPGLGLRLIYFSYDVKMKEKGDIPEGYSVSREKKERFSLILESASTNQTSMYLCASSPSQGAGYEQYFGPGTRLTVT.

The CDR3 spells CASSELAGAPNEQYF. The DNA of the CDR3 is TGTGCCAGCAGCGAGCTAGCGGGAGCCCCCAACGAGCAGTACTTC. This chain uses TRBV5-6 with TRBJ2-7, with 10 bases matching TRBD2. CDR1 is SGHDT, CDR2 YYEEEE, per germline. J was trimmed by 5 bases and V by 4 bases; bases with no gene match: 9. This CDR3 contains 15 residues.

The chain couples TRBV7-2 to TRBJ1-3; TRBD1 is a possible D gene (5 bases). V was clipped by 5 bases and J by 2 bases, with 10 bases between them. Germline values: CDR1 SGHTA, CDR2 FQGNSA. The CDR3 is 14 amino acids. CDR3 nucleotide sequence: TGTGCCAGCAGCGGGGGGGGTACTGGAAACACCATATATTTT. It codes for CASSGGGTGNTIYF. Full variable domain (missing parts from reference TRBV7-2 and TRBJ1-3): GAGVSQSPSNKVTEKGKDVELRCDPISGHTALYWYRQSLGQGLEFLIYFQGNSAPDKSGLPSDRFSAERTGGSVSTLTIQRTQQEDSAVYLCASSGGGTGNTIYFGEGSWLTVV.

This clone was detected a few times. The gene calls are TRBV4-1 and TRBJ1-1; D unresolved. The CDR3 is 15 residues long. The germline V gene encodes CDR1 MGHRA and CDR2 YSYEKL. The germline V and J ends were trimmed by 3 bases and 0 bases, with 11 bases remaining between them. CDR3 sequence reads: CASSHPKVMNTEAFF. For the CDR3, the DNA is TGCGCCAGCAGCCACCCGAAGGTCATGAACACTGAAGCTTTCTTT.

Regarding this clone: This CDR3 is also generated by other DNA sequences in the sample. The rearrangement uses TRBV5-1 and TRBJ2-1; 11 nucleotides match TRBD2. Germline V gives CDR1 SGHRS, CDR2 YFSETQ. J lost 4 bases, V lost 4 bases, and 4 bases had no gene match. This CDR3 is 15 amino acids long. The CDR3 is CASSLLAGGYNEQFF. For the CDR3, the DNA is TGCGCCAGCAGCCTGCTAGCGGGGGGATACAATGAGCAGTTCTTC.